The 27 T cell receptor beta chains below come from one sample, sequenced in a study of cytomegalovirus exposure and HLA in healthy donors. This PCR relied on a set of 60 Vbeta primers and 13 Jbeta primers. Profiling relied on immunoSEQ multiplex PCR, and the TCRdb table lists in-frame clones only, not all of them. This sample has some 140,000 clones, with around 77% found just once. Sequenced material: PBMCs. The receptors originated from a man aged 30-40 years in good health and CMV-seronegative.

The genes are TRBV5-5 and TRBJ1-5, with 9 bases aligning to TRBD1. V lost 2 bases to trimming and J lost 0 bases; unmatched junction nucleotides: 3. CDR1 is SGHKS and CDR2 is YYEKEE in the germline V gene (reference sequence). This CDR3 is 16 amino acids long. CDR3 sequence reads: CASSLQGALSNQPQHF. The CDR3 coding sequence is TGTGCCAGCAGCTTACAGGGGGCGCTTAGCAATCAGCCCCAGCATTTT.

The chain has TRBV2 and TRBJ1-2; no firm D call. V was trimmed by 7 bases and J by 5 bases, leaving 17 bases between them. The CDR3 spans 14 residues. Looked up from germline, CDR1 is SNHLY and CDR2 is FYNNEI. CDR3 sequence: CASIRGGVEYGYTF. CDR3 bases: TGTGCCAGCATCAGAGGAGGAGTCGAGTATGGCTACACCTTC.

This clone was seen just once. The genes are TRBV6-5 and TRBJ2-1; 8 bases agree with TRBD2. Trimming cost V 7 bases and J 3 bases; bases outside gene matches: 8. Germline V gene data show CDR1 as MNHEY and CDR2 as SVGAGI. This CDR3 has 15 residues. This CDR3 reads CASTPLSGSYNEQFF. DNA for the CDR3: TGTGCCAGCACCCCCCTGAGCGGGAGCTACAATGAGCAGTTCTTC.

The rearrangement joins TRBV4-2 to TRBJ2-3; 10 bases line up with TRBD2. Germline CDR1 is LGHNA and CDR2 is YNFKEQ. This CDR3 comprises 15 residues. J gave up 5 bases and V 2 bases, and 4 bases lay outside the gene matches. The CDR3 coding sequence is TGTGCCAGCAGCCAACCCCTAGCGGGAGAAGATACGCAGTATTTT. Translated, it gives CASSQPLAGEDTQYF.

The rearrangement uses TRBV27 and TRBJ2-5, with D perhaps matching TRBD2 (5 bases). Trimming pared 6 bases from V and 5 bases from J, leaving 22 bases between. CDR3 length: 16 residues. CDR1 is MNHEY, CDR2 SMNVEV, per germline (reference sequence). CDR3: CASSEPSGRMGETQYF. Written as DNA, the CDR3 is TGTGCCAGCAGCGAACCAAGCGGTAGGATGGGCGAGACCCAGTACTTC.

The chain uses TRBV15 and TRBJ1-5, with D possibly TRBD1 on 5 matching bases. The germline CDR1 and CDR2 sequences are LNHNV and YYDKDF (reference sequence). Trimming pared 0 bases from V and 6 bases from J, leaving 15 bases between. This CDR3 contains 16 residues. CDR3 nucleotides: TGTGCCACCAGCAGAGAATTCAGGGAGGCCTTTCAGCCCCAGCATTTT. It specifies CATSREFREAFQPQHF.

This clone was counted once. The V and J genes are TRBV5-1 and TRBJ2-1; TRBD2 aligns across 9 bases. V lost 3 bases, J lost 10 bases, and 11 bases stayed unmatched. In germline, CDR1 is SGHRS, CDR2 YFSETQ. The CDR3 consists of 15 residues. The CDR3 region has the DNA TGCGCCAGCAGCTCTTTAGCGGGAGTCGGCCGAGAGCAGTTCTTC. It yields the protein CASSSLAGVGREQFF.

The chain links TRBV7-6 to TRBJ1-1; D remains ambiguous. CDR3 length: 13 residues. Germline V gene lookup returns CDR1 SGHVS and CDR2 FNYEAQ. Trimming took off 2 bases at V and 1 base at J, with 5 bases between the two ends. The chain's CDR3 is CASSLQSNTEAFF. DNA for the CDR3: TGTGCCAGCAGCTTACAGTCGAACACTGAAGCTTTCTTT.

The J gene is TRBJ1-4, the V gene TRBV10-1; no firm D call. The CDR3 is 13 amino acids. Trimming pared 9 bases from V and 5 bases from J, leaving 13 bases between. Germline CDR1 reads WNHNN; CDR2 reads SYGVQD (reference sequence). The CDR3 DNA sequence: TGCGCCAGTAGTCGCGGTGTCAATGAAAAACTGTTTTTT. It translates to CASSRGVNEKLFF.

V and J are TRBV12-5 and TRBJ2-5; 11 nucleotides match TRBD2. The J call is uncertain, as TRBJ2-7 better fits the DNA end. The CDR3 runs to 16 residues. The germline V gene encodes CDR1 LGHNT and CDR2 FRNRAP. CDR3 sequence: CARGTSGPKLGYEQYF. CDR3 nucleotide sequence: TGTGCTAGAGGGACTAGCGGACCTAAGCTGGGGTACGAGCAGTACTTC.

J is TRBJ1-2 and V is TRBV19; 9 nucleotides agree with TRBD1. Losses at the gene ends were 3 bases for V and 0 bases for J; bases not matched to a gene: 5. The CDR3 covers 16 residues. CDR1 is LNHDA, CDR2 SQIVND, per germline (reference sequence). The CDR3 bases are TGTGCCAGTAGTATTCCAGGACAGGGGACTAACTATGGCTACACCTTC. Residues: CASSIPGQGTNYGYTF.

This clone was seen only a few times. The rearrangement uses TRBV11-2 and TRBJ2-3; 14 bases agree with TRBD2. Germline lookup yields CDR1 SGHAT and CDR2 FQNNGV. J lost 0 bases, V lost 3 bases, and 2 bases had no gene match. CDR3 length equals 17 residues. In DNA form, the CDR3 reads TGTGCCAGCAGCTTGGGACTAGCGGGGGTTAGCACAGATACGCAGTATTTT. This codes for CASSLGLAGVSTDTQYF.

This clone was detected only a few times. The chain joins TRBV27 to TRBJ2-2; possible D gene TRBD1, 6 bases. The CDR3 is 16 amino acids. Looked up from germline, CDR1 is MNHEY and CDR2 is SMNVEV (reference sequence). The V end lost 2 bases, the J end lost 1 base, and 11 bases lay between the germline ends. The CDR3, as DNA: TGTGCCAGCAGTTTAGTCGGGACATTGAACACCGGGGAGCTGTTTTTT. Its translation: CASSLVGTLNTGELFF.

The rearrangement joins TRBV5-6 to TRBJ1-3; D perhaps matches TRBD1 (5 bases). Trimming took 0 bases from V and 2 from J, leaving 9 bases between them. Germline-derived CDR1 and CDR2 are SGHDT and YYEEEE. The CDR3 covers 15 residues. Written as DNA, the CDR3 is TGTGCCAGCAGCTTGGAAGCAGGGACTGGAAACACCATATATTTT. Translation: CASSLEAGTGNTIYF. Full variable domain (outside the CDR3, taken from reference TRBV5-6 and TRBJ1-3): DAGVTQSPTHLIKTRGQQVTLRCSPKSGHDTVSWYQQALGQGPQFIFQYYEEEERQRGNFPDRFSGHQFPNYSSELNVNALLLGDSALYLCASSLEAGTGNTIYFGEGSWLTVV.

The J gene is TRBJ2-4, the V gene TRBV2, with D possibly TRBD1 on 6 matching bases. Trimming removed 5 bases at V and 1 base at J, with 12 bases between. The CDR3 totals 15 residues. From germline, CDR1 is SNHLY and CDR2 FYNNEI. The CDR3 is CASSQPGVAKNIQYF. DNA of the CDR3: TGTGCCAGCAGTCAACCAGGGGTGGCCAAAAACATTCAGTACTTC. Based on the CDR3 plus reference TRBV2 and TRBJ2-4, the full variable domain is EPEVTQTPSHQVTQMGQEVILRCVPISNHLYFYWYRQILGQKVEFLVSFYNNEISEKSEIFDDQFSVERPDGSNFTLKIRSTKLEDSAMYFCASSQPGVAKNIQYFGAGTRLSVL.

CDR3 sequence: CASAGAGTGELFF. The CDR3 region has the DNA TGTGCCAGCGCGGGAGCGGGGACCGGGGAGCTGTTTTTT. This chain joins TRBV7-8 and TRBJ2-2, with 7 bases fitting TRBD2. The V and J ends lost 8 bases and 5 bases, in that order; junction bases with no gene match: 5. CDR3 size: 13 residues. Germline lookup yields CDR1 SGHVS and CDR2 FQNEAQ.

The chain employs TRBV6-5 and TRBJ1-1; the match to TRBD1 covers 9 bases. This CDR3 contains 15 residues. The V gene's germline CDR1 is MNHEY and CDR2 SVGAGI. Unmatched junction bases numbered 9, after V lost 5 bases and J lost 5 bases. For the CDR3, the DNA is TGTGCCAGCAGTAAGGCACAGGGGGCAGGTACTGAAGCTTTCTTT. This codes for CASSKAQGAGTEAFF.

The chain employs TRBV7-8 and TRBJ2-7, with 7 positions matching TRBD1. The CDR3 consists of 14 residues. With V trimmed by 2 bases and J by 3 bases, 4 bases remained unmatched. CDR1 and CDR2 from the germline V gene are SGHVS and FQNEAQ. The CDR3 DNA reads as TGTGCCAGCAGCTTATCCGGGACAGTCTACGAGCAGTACTTC. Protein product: CASSLSGTVYEQYF.

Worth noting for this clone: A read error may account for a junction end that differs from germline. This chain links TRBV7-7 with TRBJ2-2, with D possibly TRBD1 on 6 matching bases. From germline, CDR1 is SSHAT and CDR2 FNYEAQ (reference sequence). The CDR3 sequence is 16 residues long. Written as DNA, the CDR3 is TGTGCTAGCAGCTTAGCAGGGGTCTCGAACACCGGGGAGCTGTTTTTT. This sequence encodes CASSLAGVSNTGELFF.

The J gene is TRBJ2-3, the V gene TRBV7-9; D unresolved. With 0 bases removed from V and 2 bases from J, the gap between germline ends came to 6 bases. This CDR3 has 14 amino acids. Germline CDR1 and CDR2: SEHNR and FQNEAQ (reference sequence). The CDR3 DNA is TGTGCCAGCAGCTTAGCGCGGTACACAGATACGCAGTATTTT. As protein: CASSLARYTDTQYF.

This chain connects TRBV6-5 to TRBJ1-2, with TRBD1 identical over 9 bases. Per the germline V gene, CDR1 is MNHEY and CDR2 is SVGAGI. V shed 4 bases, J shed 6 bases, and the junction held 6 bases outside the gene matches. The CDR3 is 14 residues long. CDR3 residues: CASSSTGTGHGYTF. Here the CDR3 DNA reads TGTGCCAGCAGTTCCACCGGGACAGGGCATGGCTACACCTTC.

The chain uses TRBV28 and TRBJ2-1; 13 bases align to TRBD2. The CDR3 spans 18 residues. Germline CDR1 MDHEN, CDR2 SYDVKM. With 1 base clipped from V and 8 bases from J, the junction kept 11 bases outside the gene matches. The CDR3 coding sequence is TGTGCCAGCAGTTTATTCCGAATACTAGCGGGAGGGTCGGATGAGCAGTTCTTC. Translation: CASSLFRILAGGSDEQFF.

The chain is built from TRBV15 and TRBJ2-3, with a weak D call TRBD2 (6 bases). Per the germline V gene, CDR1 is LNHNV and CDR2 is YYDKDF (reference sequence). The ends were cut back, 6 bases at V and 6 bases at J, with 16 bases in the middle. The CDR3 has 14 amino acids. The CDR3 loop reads CATRPKSGVDTQYF. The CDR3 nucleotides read TGTGCCACCAGACCCAAGTCGGGGGTGGATACGCAGTATTTT.

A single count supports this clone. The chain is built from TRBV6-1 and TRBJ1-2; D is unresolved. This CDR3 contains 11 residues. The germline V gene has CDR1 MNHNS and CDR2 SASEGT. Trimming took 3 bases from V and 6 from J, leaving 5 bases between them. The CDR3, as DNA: TGTGCCAGCAGTGAGGCCGATGGCTACACCTTC. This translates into CASSEADGYTF.

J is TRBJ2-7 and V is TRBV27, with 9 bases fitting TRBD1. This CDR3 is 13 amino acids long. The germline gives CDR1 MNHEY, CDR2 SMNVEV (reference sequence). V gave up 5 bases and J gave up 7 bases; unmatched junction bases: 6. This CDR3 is CASSPGTGIEQYF. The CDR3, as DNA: TGTGCCAGCAGTCCCGGGACAGGGATAGAGCAGTACTTC.

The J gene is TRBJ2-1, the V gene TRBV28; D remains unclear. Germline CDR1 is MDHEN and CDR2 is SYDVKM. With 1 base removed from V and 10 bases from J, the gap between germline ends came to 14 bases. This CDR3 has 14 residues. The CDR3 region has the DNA TGTGCCAGCAGTTTATATCGTGTCACGGTGGAGCAGTTCTTC. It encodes CASSLYRVTVEQFF.

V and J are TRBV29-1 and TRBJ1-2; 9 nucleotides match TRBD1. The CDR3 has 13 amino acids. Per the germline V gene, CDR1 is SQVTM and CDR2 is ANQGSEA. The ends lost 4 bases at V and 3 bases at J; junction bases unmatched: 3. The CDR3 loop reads CSVGTGVYYGYTF. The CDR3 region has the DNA TGCAGCGTTGGGACAGGGGTTTACTATGGCTACACCTTC.